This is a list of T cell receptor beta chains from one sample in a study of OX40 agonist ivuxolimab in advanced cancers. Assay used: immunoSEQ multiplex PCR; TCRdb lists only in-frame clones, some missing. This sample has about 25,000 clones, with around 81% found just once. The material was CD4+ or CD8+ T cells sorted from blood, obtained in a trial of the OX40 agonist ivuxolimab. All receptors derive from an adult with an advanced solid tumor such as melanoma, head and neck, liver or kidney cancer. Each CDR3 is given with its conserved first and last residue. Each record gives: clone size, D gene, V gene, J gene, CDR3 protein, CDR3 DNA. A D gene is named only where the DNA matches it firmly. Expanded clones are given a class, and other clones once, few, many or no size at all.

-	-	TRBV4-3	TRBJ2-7	CASSQDRWAYEQYF	TGCGCCAGCAGCCAAGATAGGTGGGCCTACGAGCAGTACTTC
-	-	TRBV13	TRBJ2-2	CASSPGGAGELFF	TGTGCCAGCAGTCCGGGGGGCGCCGGGGAGCTGTTTTTT
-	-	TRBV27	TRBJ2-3	CASSLVGDTQYF	TGTGCCAGCAGTTTAGTCGGGGATACGCAGTATTTT
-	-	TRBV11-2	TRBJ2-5	CASSSRTQETQYF	TGTGCCAGCAGCTCGCGGACCCAAGAGACCCAGTACTTC
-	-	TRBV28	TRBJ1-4	CASSFLRSNEKLFF	TGTGCCAGCAGTTTCCTACGGAGTAATGAAAAACTGTTTTTT
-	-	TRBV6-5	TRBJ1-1	CASQWGATNTEAFF	TGTGCCAGCCAATGGGGGGCAACTAACACTGAAGCTTTCTTT
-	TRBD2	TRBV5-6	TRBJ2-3	CASSFRDWTSLTDTQYF	TGTGCCAGCAGCTTCCGGGATTGGACTAGCCTCACAGATACGCAGTATTTT
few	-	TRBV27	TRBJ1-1	CASSTDANTEAFF	TGTGCCAGCAGTACGGACGCGAACACTGAAGCTTTCTTT
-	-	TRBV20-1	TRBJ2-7	CSASGTYEQYF	TGCAGTGCTTCAGGGACCTACGAGCAGTACTTC
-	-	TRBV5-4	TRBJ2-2	CAAREFRNTGELFF	TGTGCCGCCAGGGAATTCCGGAACACCGGGGAGCTGTTTTTT
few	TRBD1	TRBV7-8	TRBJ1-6	CASSLLPPGTGLNSPLHF	TGTGCCAGCAGCCTACTGCCCCCCGGGACAGGCCTTAATTCACCCCTCCACTTT
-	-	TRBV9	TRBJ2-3	CASGDPDTQYF	TGTGCCAGCGGAGATCCGGATACGCAGTATTTT
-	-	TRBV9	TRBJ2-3	CASSPARGATDTQYF	TGTGCCAGCAGCCCCGCTAGGGGCGCCACAGATACGCAGTATTTT
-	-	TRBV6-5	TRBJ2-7	CASSYDGQGVDEQYF	TGTGCCAGCAGTTACGATGGCCAGGGCGTCGACGAGCAGTACTTC
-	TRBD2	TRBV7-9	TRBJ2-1	CASSWGTSGRGEQFF	TGTGCCAGCAGCTGGGGGACTAGCGGGAGGGGTGAGCAGTTCTTC
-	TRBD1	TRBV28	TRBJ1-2	CASSQTGNYGYTF	TGTGCCAGCAGCCAGACAGGGAACTATGGCTACACCTTC
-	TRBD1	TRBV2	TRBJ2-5	CASSEEGAEETQYF	TGTGCCAGCAGTGAAGAGGGGGCAGAAGAGACCCAGTACTTC